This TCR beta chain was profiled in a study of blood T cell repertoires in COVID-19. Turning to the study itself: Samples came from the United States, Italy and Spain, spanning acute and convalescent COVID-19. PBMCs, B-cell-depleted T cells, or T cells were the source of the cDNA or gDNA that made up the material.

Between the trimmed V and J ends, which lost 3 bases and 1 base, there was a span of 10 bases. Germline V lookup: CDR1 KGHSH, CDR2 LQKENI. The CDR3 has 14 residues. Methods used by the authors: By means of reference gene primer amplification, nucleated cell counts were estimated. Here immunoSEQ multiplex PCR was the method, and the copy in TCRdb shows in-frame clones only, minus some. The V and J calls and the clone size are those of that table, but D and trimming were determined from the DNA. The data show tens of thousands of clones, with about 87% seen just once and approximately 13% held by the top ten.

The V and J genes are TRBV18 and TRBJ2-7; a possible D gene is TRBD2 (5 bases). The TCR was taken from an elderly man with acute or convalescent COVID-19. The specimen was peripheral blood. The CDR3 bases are TGTGCCAGCTCACCCGGGGAGCGGTCCTACGAGCAGTACTTC. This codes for CASSPGERSYEQYF.